The 18 T cell receptor beta chains below come from one sample, sequenced in a study of beta chain features in type 1 diabetes. Since all of the isolated RNA was reverse transcribed, expressed TCRB transcripts were what got sequenced. Using immunoSEQ multiplex PCR, the repertoire was profiled, and TCRdb retains in-frame clones only, with some absent. The sample lists about 930,000 clones, 17% occurring once. What was sequenced was naive CD4+ T cells from blood. Every receptor here comes from a young woman in good health.

This clone was recorded a few times. The J gene is TRBJ2-7, the V gene TRBV28; 12 bases line up with TRBD1. The CDR3 is made up of 17 amino acids. V lost 1 base and J lost 4; bases outside the gene matches: 8. CDR1 MDHEN and CDR2 SYDVKM come from the germline V gene. CDR3 sequence reads: CASSLSMGQGAIYEQYF. Written as DNA, the CDR3 is TGTGCCAGCAGTTTATCTATGGGACAGGGGGCGATATACGAGCAGTACTTC.

CDR3 bases: TGTGCCAGCAGCGCGGCGGAGATGGGACAGATTTACAATGAGCAGTTCTTC. It encodes CASSAAEMGQIYNEQFF. J is TRBJ2-1 and V is TRBV21-1; the tabulated D call, TRBD1, remains unverified against the DNA. TRBV21-1 is deemed a pseudogene. The CDR3 loop spans 17 amino acids.

This clone was picked up a small number of times. The rearrangement joins TRBV19 to TRBJ2-4; D might be TRBD1 (6 bases). The CDR3 extends over 11 amino acids. The V gene lost 6 bases and the J gene lost 9 bases, with 9 bases spanning the gap. Per the germline V gene, CDR1 is LNHDA and CDR2 is SQIVND (reference sequence). CDR3 sequence: CASRQGSIQYF. The DNA of the CDR3 is TGTGCCAGTAGACAGGGTTCCATTCAGTACTTC.

This clone was observed a handful of times. The chain recombines TRBV12-2 with TRBJ1-4; the D call TRBD1 from the table was never checked on the DNA. TRBV12-2 is a recognized pseudogene. The CDR3 is made up of 19 amino acids. The CDR3 reads CASRLVGQGRGSTNEKLFF. The CDR3 region has the DNA TGTGCAAGTCGCTTAGTGGGACAGGGGAGGGGATCAACTAATGAAAAACTGTTTTTT.

This clone was counted between two and nine times. The rearrangement links TRBV7-6 to TRBJ2-7; D uncertain. This CDR3 has 13 residues. Per the germline V gene, CDR1 is SGHVS and CDR2 is FNYEAQ. V was trimmed by 0 bases and J by 3 bases, leaving 6 bases between them. This CDR3 reads CASSLATGYEQYF. The CDR3, as DNA: TGTGCCAGCAGCTTAGCCACGGGCTACGAGCAGTACTTC.

V gene TRBV28 combines with J gene TRBJ2-7; a weak D match, TRBD1 (6 bases). From germline, CDR1 is MDHEN and CDR2 SYDVKM. Trimming shortened V by 3 bases and J by 3 bases, and 15 bases separated the two germline ends. The CDR3 length is 15 residues. The CDR3 is CASSLAGATFYEQYF. CDR3 DNA: TGTGCCAGCAGTTTGGCAGGGGCGACGTTCTACGAGCAGTACTTC.

The chain uses TRBV5-8 and TRBJ2-5; D gene uncertain. This CDR3 region has 11 residues. V shed 2 bases and J shed 7 bases, with 6 bases lying between them. Germline CDR1 and CDR2: SGHTS and YDEGEE. In DNA, the CDR3 is TGTGCCAGCAGCTTTTTGAGGACCCAGTACTTC. Its translation: CASSFLRTQYF.

This clone was seen a handful of times. The V gene is TRBV5-1, the J gene TRBJ2-1; unclear D gene. Germline CDR1 is SGHRS and CDR2 is YFSETQ. The V and J ends lost 0 bases and 5 bases respectively, with 6 bases between them. This CDR3 is built from 13 residues. CDR3 protein: CASSLAWNNEQFF. DNA for the CDR3: TGCGCCAGCAGCTTGGCCTGGAACAATGAGCAGTTCTTC.

This clone has only a few counts. This sequence joins TRBV11-1 and TRBJ2-5; D not resolved. In germline, CDR1 is SGHAT, CDR2 FQDESV (reference sequence). The CDR3 runs 14 residues. Trimming took off 5 bases at V and 5 bases at J, with 15 bases between the two ends. CDR3 coding DNA: TGTGCCAGCAGCGCGAGCCGTGAGGTGGAGACCCAGTACTTC. It is translated as CASSASREVETQYF.

This sequence joins TRBV4-3 and TRBJ2-5; perhaps TRBD2 as D (6 bases). The germline V and J ends were trimmed by 1 base and 5 bases, with 14 bases remaining between them. In germline, CDR1 is LGHNA, CDR2 YSLEER. This CDR3 spans 15 amino acids. CDR3 nucleotides: TGCGCCAGCAGCCAAGTTTTTAGCGGTAGGGAGACCCAGTACTTC. This codes for CASSQVFSGRETQYF.

The chain combines TRBV5-1 with TRBJ2-1, with D perhaps matching TRBD1 (5 bases). V was shortened by 0 bases and J by 8 bases, with 18 bases between the two germline ends. Looked up from germline, CDR1 is SGHRS and CDR2 is YFSETQ. The CDR3 contains 16 residues. CDR3 coding DNA: TGCGCCAGCAGCTTGGCCTCTTTTTCAGGGCTGGATGAGCAGTTCTTC. This sequence encodes CASSLASFSGLDEQFF.

V gene TRBV2 combines with J gene TRBJ2-1, with TRBD1 identical over 8 bases. Germline V gene sequence: CDR1 SNHLY, CDR2 FYNNEI. Germline trimming cut 4 bases from V and 6 bases from J; bases unmatched to any gene: 8. The CDR3 runs to 15 residues. The CDR3: CASSGPGTGLNEQFF. DNA of the CDR3: TGTGCCAGCAGTGGTCCCGGGACAGGCCTCAATGAGCAGTTCTTC.

The chain carries TRBV7-2 and TRBJ2-1; tentatively, D is TRBD1 (5 bases). Germline assignment: CDR1 SGHTA and CDR2 FQGNSA. V shed 4 bases and J shed 4 bases, with 11 bases lying between them. The CDR3 consists of 14 residues. CDR3 nucleotides: TGTGCCAGCAGCTCGGTTGGGGCGTACAATGAGCAGTTCTTC. Translating gives CASSSVGAYNEQFF.

Only a few counts were recorded for this clone. The chain uses TRBV28 and TRBJ1-5; no clear D gene. Per germline, CDR1 MDHEN and CDR2 SYDVKM. Trimming took 10 bases from V and 4 from J, leaving 11 bases between them. This CDR3 is 12 amino acids long. CDR3 sequence: CATSPWNQPQHF. CDR3 DNA sequence: TGTGCCACATCCCCGTGGAATCAGCCCCAGCATTTT.

In nucleotides, the CDR3 is TGTGCCAGCAGCTTACGAACACATAGCACAGATACGCAGTATTTT. This encodes CASSLRTHSTDTQYF. The rearrangement uses TRBV7-2 and TRBJ2-3; D gene ambiguous. This CDR3 comprises 15 residues. CDR1 and CDR2 from the germline V gene are SGHTA and FQGNSA. Trimming shortened V by 2 bases and J by 0 bases, and 9 bases separated the two germline ends.

This clone appeared a single time. The genes are TRBV28 and TRBJ2-1; 13 bases line up with TRBD2. The CDR3 consists of 15 residues. With V trimmed by 5 bases and J by 6 bases, 4 bases remained unmatched. Germline CDR1 reads MDHEN; CDR2 reads SYDVKM. The CDR3 region is CASSTGTSGTNEQFF. CDR3 coding DNA: TGTGCCAGCAGTACCGGGACTAGCGGGACCAATGAGCAGTTCTTC.

This clone has just a few counts. V usage is TRBV10-3 and J usage is TRBJ1-2, with D possibly being TRBD1 (5 bases). The V end lost 10 bases, the J end lost 7 bases, and 19 bases lay between the germline ends. The CDR3 sequence is 13 residues long. Germline V lookup: CDR1 ENHRY, CDR2 SYGVKD. CDR3 sequence reads: CATTEQDSSGYTF. CDR3 coding DNA: TGTGCCACAACAGAACAGGATTCGTCTGGCTACACCTTC.

This clone has just a few counts. V usage is TRBV7-9 and J usage is TRBJ2-1; 7 nucleotides line up with TRBD1. Germline-derived CDR1 and CDR2 are SEHNR and FQNEAQ (reference sequence). V was clipped by 4 bases and J by 11 bases; unmatched bases: 5. The CDR3 is 12 amino acids. CDR3 nucleotide sequence: TGTGCCAGCAGCTCGGGACAGACAAAGCAGTTCTTC. Protein: CASSSGQTKQFF.